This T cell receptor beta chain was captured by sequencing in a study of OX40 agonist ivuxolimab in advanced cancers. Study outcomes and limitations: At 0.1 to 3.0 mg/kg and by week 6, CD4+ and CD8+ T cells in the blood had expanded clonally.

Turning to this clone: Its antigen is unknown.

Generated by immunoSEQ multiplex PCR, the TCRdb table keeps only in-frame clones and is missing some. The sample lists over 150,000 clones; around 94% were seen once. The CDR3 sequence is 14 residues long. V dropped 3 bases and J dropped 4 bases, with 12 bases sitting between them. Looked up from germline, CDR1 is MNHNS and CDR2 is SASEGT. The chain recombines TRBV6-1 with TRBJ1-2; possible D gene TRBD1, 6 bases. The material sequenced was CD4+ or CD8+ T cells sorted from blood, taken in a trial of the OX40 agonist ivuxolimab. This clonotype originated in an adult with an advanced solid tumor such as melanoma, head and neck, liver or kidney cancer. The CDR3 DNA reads TGTGCCAGCAGTGAGTTTAGGGGGGGCTATGGCTACACCTTC. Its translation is CASSEFRGGYGYTF.